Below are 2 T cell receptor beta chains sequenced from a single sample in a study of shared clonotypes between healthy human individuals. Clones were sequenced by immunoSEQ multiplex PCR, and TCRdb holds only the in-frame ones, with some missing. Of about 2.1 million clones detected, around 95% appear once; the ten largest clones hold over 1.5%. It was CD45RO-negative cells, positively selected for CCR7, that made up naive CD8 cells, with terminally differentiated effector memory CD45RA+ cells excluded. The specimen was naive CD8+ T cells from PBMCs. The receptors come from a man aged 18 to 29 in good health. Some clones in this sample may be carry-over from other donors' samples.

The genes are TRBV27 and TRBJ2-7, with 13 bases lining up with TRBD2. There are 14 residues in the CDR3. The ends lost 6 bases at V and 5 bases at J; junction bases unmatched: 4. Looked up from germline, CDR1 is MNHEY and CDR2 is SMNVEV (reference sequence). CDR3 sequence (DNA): TGTGCCAGCAGCGGCGGGACTAGCGGGAACGAGCAGTACTTC. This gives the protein CASSGGTSGNEQYF.

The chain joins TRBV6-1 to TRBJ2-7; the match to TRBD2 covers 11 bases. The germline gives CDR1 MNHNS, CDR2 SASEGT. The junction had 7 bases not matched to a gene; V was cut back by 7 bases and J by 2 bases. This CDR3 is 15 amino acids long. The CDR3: CASKVGTSGPYEQYF. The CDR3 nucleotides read TGTGCCAGCAAAGTCGGGACTAGCGGCCCCTACGAGCAGTACTTC.